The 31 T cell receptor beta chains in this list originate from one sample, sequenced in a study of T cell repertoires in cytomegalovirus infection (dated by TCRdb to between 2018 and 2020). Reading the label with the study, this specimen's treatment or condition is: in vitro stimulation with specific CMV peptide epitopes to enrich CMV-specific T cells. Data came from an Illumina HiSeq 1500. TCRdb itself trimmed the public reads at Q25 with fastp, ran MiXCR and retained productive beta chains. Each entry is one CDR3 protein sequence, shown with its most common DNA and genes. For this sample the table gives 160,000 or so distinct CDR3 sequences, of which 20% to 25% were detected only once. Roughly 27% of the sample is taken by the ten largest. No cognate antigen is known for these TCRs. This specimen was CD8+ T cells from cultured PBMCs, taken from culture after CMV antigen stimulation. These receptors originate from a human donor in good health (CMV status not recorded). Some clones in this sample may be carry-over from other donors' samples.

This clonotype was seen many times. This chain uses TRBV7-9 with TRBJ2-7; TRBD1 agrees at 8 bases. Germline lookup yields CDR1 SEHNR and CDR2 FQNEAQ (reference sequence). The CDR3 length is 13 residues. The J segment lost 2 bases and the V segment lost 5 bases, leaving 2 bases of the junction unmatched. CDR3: CASSEQGAYEQYF. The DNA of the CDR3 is TGTGCCAGCAGCGAACAGGGGGCCTACGAGCAGTACTTC.

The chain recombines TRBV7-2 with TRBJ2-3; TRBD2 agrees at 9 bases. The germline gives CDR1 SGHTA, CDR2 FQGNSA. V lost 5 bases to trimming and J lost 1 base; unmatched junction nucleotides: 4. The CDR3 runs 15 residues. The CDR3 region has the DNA TGTGCCAGCAGCGACATAGCGGGGGGCACAGATACGCAGTATTTT. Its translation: CASSDIAGGTDTQYF.

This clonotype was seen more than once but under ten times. The CDR3 sequence: CSAPRGGQGYNEQFF. The CDR3 coding sequence is TGCAGTGCCCCTCGGGGGGGACAGGGCTACAATGAGCAGTTCTTC. The rearrangement joins TRBV20-1 to TRBJ2-1; a possible D gene is TRBD1 (9 bases). The CDR3 is made up of 15 amino acids. V lost 6 bases and J lost 3, with 18 bases in between. Germline CDR1 reads DFQATT; CDR2 reads SNEGSKA (reference sequence).

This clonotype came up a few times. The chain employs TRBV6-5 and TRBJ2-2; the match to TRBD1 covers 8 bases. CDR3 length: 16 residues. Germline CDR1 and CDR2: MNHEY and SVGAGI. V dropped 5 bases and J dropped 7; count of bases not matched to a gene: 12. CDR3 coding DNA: TGTGCCAGCAGTCCCCCTCGGACAGGGAACGACGGGGAGCTGTTTTTT. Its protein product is CASSPPRTGNDGELFF.

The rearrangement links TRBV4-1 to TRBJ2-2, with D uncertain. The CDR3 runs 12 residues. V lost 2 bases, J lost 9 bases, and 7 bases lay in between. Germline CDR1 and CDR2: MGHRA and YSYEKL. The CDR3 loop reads CASSQNQWELFF. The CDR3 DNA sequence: TGCGCCAGCAGCCAAAATCAATGGGAGCTGTTTTTT.

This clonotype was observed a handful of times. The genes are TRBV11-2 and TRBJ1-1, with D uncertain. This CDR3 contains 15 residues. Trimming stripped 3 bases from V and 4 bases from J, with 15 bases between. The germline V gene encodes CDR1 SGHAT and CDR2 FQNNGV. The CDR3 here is CASSFLRVGVTEAFF. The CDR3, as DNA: TGTGCCAGCAGCTTTTTGAGGGTAGGAGTCACTGAAGCTTTCTTT.

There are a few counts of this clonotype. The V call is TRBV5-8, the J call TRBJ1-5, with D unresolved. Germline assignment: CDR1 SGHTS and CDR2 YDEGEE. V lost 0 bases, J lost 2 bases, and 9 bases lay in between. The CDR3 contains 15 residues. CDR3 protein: CASSLEFEGNQPQHF. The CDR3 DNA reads TGTGCCAGCAGCTTGGAATTCGAGGGCAATCAGCCCCAGCATTTT.

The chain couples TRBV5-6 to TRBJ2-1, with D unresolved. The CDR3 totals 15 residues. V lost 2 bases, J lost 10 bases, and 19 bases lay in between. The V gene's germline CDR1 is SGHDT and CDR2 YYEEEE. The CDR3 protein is CASSFWGSHPREQFF. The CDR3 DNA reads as TGTGCCAGCAGCTTCTGGGGTTCCCACCCTCGGGAGCAGTTCTTC.

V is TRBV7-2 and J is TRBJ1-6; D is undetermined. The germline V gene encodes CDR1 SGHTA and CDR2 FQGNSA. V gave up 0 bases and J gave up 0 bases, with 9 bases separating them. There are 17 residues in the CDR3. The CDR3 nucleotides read TGTGCCAGCAGCTTAGCGGGCAAAAGCTCCTATAATTCACCCCTCCACTTT. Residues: CASSLAGKSSYNSPLHF.

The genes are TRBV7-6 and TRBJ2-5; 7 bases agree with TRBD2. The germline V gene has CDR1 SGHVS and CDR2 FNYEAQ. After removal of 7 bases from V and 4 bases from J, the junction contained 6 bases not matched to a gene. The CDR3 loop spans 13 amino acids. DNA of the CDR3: TGTGCCAGCATTGACGGGAGGCGAGAGACCCAGTACTTC. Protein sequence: CASIDGRRETQYF.

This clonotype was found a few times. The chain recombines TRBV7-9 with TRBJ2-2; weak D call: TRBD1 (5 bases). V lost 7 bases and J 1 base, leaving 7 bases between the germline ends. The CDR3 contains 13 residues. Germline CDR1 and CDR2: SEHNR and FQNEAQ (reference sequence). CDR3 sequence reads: CASIGQNTGELFF. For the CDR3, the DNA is TGTGCCAGCATCGGACAGAACACCGGGGAGCTGTTTTTT.

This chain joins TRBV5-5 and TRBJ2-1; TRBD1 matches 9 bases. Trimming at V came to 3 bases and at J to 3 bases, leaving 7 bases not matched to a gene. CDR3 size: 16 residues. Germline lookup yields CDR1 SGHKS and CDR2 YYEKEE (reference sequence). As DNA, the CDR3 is TGTGCCAGCAGCTCTTCCCCGGGACAGGGCTACAATGAGCAGTTCTTC. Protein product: CASSSSPGQGYNEQFF.

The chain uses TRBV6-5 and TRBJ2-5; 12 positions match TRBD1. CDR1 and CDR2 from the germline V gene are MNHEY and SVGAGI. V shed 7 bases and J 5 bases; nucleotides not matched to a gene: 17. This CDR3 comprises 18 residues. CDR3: CASNPGPGQGARMETQYF. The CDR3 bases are TGTGCCAGCAACCCGGGGCCGGGACAGGGGGCGAGGATGGAGACCCAGTACTTC.

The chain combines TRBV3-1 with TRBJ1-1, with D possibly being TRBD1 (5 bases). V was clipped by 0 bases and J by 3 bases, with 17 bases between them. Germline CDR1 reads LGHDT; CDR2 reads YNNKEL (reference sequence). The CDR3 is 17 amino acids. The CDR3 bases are TGTGCCAGCAGCCAAGATCAGGTGCTGGGGGACGACACTGAAGCTTTCTTT. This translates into CASSQDQVLGDDTEAFF.

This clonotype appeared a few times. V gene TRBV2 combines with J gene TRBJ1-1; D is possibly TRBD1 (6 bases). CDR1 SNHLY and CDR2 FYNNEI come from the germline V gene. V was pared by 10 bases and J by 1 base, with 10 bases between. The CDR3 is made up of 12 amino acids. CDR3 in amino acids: CAIGTSNTEAFF. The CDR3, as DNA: TGTGCCATCGGGACATCGAACACTGAAGCTTTCTTT.

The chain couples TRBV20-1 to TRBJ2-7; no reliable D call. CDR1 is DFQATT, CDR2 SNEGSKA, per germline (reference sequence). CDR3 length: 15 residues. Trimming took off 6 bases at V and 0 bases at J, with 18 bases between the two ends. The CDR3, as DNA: TGCAGTGCCGAGACATGGGTACAGAGCTCCTACGAGCAGTACTTC. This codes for CSAETWVQSSYEQYF.

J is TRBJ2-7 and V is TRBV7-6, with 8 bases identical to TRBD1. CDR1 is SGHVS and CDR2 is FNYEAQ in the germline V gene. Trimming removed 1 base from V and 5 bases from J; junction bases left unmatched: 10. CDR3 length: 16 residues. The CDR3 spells CASSLEISAGQDEQYF. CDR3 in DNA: TGTGCCAGCAGCTTAGAGATTAGCGCGGGACAGGACGAGCAGTACTTC.

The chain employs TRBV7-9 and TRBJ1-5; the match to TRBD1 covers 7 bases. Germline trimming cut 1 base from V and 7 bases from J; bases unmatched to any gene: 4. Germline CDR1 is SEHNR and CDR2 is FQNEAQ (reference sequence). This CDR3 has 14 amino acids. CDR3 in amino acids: CASSLEGGAQPQHF. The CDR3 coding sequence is TGTGCCAGCAGCTTAGAAGGGGGCGCGCAGCCCCAGCATTTT.

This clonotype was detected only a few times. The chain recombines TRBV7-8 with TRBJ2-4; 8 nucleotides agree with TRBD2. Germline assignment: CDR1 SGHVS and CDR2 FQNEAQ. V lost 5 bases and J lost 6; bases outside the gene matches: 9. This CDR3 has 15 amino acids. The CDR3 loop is CASSPGIRGGNIQYF. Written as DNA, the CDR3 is TGTGCCAGCAGCCCCGGGATTCGGGGGGGAAACATTCAGTACTTC.

The CDR3 nucleotides are TGTGCCATCAGTGAGTCGGATAGGGTTAATGAAGCTTTCTTT. Its protein is CAISESDRVNEAFF. V is TRBV10-3 and J is TRBJ1-1; D uncertain. Between the trimmed V and J ends, which lost 0 bases and 7 bases, there was a span of 12 bases. This CDR3 is 14 amino acids long. Germline V gene data show CDR1 as ENHRY and CDR2 as SYGVKD.

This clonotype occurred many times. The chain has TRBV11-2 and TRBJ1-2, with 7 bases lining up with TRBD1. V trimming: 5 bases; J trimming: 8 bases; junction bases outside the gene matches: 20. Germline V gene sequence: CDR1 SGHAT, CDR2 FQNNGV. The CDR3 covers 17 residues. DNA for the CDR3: TGTGCCAGCAGCCCTCGACAGGGCAGAGGTTATCGTGACGGCTACACCTTC. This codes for CASSPRQGRGYRDGYTF.

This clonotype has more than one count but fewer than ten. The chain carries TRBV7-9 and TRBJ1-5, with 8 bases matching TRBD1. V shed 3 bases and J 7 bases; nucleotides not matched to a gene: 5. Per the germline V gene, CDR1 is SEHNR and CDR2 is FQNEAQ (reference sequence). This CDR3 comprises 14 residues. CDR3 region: CASSLDRDGQPQHF. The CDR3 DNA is TGTGCCAGCAGCTTGGACAGGGACGGCCAGCCCCAGCATTTT.

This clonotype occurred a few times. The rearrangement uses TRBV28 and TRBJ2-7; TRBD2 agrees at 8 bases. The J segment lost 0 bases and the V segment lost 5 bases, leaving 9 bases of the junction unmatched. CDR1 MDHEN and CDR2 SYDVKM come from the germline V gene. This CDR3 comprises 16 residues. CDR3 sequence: CASSAMAGGSSYEQYF. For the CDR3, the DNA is TGTGCCAGCAGTGCGATGGCGGGGGGTAGCTCCTACGAGCAGTACTTC.

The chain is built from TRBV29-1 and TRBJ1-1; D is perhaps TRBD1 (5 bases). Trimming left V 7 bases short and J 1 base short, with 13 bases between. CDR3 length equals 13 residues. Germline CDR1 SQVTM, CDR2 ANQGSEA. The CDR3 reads CSGKGLKNTEAFF. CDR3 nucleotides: TGCAGCGGGAAGGGACTCAAGAACACTGAAGCTTTCTTT.

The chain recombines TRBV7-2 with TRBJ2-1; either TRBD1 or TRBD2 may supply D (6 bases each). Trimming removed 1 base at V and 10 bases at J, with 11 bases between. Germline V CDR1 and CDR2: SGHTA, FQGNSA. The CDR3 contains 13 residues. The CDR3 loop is CASSLGGAFEQFF. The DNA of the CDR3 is TGTGCCAGCAGCTTAGGGGGGGCATTCGAGCAGTTCTTC.

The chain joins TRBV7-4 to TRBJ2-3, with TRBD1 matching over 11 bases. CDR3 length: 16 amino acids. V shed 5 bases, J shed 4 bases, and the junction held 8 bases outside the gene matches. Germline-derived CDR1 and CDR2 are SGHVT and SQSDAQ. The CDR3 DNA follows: TGTGCCAGCAGCCGGGGACAGGGGGGAGGGCCAGATACGCAGTATTTT. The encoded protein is CASSRGQGGGPDTQYF.

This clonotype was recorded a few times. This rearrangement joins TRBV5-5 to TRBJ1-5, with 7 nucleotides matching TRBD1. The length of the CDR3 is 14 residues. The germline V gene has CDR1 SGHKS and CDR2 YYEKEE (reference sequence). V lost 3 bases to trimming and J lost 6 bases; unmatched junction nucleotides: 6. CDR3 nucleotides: TGTGCCAGCAGCTCAGACAGGGACGCTCAGCCCCAGCATTTT. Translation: CASSSDRDAQPQHF.

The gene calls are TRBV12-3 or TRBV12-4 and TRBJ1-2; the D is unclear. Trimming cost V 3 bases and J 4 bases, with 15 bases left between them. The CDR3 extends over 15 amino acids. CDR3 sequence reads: CASSFQVKPLYGYTF. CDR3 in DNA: TGTGCCAGCAGTTTCCAGGTGAAACCTCTCTATGGCTACACCTTC.

CDR3 bases: TGTGCCAGCAGTGAAGCGCGGCCGCCTCTCGCTGACATTCAGTACTTC. Encoded protein: CASSEARPPLADIQYF. The chain has TRBV6-1 and TRBJ2-4; D not certain. The germline V and J ends were trimmed by 0 bases and 8 bases, with 17 bases remaining between them. From germline, CDR1 is MNHNS and CDR2 SASEGT. There are 16 residues in the CDR3.

In nucleotides, the CDR3 is TGTGCCAGCAGTACGGGGACAGCCACCTACGAGCAGTACTTC. Protein sequence: CASSTGTATYEQYF. The chain links TRBV5-6 to TRBJ2-7, with 7 bases that match TRBD1. The germline gives CDR1 SGHDT, CDR2 YYEEEE. The ends lost 5 bases at V and 2 bases at J; junction bases unmatched: 7. This CDR3 is 14 amino acids long. Using reference TRBV5-6 and TRBJ2-7 for the parts outside the CDR3, the full variable domain is DAGVTQSPTHLIKTRGQQVTLRCSPKSGHDTVSWYQQALGQGPQFIFQYYEEEERQRGNFPDRFSGHQFPNYSSELNVNALLLGDSALYLCASSTGTATYEQYFGPGTRLTVT.

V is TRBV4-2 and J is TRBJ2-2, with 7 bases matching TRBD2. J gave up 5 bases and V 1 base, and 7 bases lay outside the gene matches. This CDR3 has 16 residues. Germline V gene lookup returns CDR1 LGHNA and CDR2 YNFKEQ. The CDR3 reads CASSQGEGPGTGELFF. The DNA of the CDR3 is TGTGCCAGCAGCCAAGGGGAGGGGCCGGGAACCGGGGAGCTGTTTTTT.